This T cell receptor beta chain originates from a study of metastatic and nonmetastatic thyroid tumors (dated by TCRdb to about 2020). As for the study more broadly: For patients with malignant and with benign thyroid disease, the researchers compared repertoires between peripheral blood samples and tumor or nodule tissue samples.

What the work shows at the level of the full study, not this receptor alone: In both blood and tumor samples, TCR beta diversity was reported to be significantly higher in malignant tumors than in benign nodules.

Details on this clone: Its antigen remains undetermined. The input lacks base qualities; no much larger clone sits a single base away.

V drops 2 bases and J drops 5 bases, leaving 7 bases in between. CDR1 and CDR2 are read off the germline V gene (reference sequence) as MNHEY and SMNVEV. The CDR3 has 13 amino acids, counting the end cysteine and phenylalanine. Only CDR3 DNA remains: 39 bases, in frame from the first base. Library generation was performed with PCR. The sequencer was an Illumina HiSeq 4000. High-throughput sequencing was used to profile the CDR3 region of the TCR beta-chain in every patient. In the paper's pipeline: A classifier to discriminate distant-metastatic papillary thyroid cancer patients was built from CDR3 differences across clinicopathological groups. Repertoire diversity was assessed with the Shannon index, and tumor-blood repertoire similarity with the Morisita-Horn index. The raw public reads went through TCRdb reprocessing: fastp at Q25, MiXCR clone calling, in-frame beta chains kept. The V and J calls were determined by TCRdb, not by the authors. The sample profile shows 33,000 or so clones; approximately 19% of them were found once. The ten largest make up under 25% of the sample.

None of the patients had been given any treatment before thyroid surgery. The study retrospectively analysed patient clinical samples collected from the early 2010s to the late 2010s using T-cell receptor beta sequencing. The chain joins TRBV27 to TRBJ1-5, with the D gene too uncertain to name. What was sequenced was blood. This TCR was sampled from a female donor with papillary thyroid cancer or a benign thyroid nodule (not recorded which). Some clones in this sample may be carry-over from other donors' samples. The sequenced DNA: TGTGCCAGCAGTTTAGGGTTGTATCAGCCCCAGCATTTT. The encoded protein is CASSLGLYQPQHF.